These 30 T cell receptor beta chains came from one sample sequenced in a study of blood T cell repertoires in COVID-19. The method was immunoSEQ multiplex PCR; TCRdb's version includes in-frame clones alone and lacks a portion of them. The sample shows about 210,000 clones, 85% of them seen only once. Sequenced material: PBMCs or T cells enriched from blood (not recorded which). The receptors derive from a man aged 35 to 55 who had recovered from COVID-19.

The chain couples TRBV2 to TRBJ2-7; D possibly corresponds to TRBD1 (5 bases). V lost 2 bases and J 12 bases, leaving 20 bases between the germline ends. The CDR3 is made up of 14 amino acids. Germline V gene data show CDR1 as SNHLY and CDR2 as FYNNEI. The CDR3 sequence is CASSEMGRVDGLYF. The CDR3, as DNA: TGTGCCAGCAGTGAAATGGGCAGGGTGGATGGGCTGTACTTC.

DNA for the CDR3: TGTGCCACCAAAGCGGGAGGAGTCGATACGCAGTATTTT. Translation: CATKAGGVDTQYF. V and J are TRBV6-5 and TRBJ2-3; 9 bases match TRBD2. V lost 10 bases to trimming and J lost 6 bases; unmatched junction nucleotides: 8. Germline V gives CDR1 MNHEY, CDR2 SVGAGI. The CDR3 length is 13 residues.

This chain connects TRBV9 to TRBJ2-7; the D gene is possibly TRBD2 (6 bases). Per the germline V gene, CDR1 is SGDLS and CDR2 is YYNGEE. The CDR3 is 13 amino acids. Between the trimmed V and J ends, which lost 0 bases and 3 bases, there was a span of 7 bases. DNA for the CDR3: TGTGCCAGCAGCGTAGAGGAGGGCTACGAGCAGTACTTC. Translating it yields CASSVEEGYEQYF.

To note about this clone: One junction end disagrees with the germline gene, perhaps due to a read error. For the CDR3, the DNA is TGTGCCTGGAGTGTACCTCTTCAGGGCTGCACCTTC. Translation gives CAWSVPLQGCTF. J is TRBJ1-2 and V is TRBV30; the D gene is possibly TRBD1 (5 bases). This CDR3 has 12 amino acids. Germline CDR1 reads GTSNPN; CDR2 reads SVGIG (reference sequence).

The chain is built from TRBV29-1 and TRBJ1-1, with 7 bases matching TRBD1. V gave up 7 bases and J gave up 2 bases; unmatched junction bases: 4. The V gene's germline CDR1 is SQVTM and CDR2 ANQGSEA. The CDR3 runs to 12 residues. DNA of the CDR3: TGCAGCGCGACAGGGTTTAACACTGAAGCTTTCTTT. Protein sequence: CSATGFNTEAFF.

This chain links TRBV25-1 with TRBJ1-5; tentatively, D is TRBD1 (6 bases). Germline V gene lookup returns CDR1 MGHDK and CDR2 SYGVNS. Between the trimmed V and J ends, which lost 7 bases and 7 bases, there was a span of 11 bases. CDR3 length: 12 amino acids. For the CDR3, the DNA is TGTGCCAGCATGGGGGCGAGACAGCCCCAGCATTTT. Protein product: CASMGARQPQHF.

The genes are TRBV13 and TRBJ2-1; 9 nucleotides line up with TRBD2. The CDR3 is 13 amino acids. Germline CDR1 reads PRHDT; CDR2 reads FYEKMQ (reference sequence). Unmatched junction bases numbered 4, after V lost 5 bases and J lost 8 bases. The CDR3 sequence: CASSPRLADEQFF. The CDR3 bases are TGTGCCAGCAGCCCCCGACTAGCGGATGAGCAGTTCTTC.

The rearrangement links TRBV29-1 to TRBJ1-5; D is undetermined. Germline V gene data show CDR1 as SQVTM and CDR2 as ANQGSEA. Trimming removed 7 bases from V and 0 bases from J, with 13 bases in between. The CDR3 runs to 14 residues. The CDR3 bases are TGCAGCGCCCTAGAAGGAACTAGCAATCAGCCCCAGCATTTT. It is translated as CSALEGTSNQPQHF.

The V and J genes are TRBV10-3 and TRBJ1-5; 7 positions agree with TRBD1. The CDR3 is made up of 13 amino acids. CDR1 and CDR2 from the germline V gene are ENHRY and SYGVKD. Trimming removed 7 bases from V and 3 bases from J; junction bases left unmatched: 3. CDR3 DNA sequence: TGTGCCATCAAGGGACAGCTCAATCAGCCCCAGCATTTT. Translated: CAIKGQLNQPQHF.

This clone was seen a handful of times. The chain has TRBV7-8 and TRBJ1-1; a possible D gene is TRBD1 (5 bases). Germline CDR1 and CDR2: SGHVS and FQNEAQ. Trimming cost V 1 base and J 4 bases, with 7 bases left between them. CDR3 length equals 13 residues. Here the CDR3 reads CASSLEGFTEAFF. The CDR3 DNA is TGTGCCAGCAGCTTAGAGGGGTTCACTGAAGCTTTCTTT.

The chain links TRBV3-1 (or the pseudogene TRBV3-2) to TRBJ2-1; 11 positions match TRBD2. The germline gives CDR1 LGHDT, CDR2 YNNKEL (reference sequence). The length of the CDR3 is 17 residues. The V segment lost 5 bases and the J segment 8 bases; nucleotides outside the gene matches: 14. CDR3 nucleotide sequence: TGTGCCAGCAGCAACTATAATAGCGGGAGGGTTACCCATGAGCAGTTCTTC. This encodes CASSNYNSGRVTHEQFF.

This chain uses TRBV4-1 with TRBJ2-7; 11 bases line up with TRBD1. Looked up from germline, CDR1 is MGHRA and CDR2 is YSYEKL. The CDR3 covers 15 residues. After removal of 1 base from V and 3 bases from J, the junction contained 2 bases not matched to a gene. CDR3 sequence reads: CASSQGGTGGYEQYF. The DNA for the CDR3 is TGCGCCAGCAGCCAAGGTGGGACAGGGGGCTACGAGCAGTACTTC.

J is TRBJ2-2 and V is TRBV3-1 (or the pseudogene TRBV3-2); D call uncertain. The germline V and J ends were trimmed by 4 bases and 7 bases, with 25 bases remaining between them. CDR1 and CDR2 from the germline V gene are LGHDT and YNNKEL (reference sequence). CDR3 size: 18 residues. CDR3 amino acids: CASSRLSPGAVGSGELFF. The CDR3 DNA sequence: TGTGCCAGCAGCCGATTAAGCCCCGGAGCTGTCGGAAGCGGGGAGCTGTTTTTT.

CDR3 sequence: CASSLRDRISGNTIYF. CDR3 DNA sequence: TGTGCCAGCAGCCTCCGGGACAGGATCTCTGGAAACACCATATATTTT. V and J are TRBV7-9 and TRBJ1-3; 8 bases agree with TRBD1. The CDR3 has 16 amino acids. With 5 bases clipped from V and 0 bases from J, the junction kept 6 bases outside the gene matches. Germline CDR1 is SEHNR and CDR2 is FQNEAQ (reference sequence).

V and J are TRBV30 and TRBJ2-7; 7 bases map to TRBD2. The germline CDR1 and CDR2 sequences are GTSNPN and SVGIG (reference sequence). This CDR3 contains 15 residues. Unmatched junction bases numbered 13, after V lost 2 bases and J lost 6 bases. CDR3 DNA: TGTGCCTGGAGTACAATCTCGGCGGGGGAAGGCGAGCAGTACTTC. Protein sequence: CAWSTISAGEGEQYF.

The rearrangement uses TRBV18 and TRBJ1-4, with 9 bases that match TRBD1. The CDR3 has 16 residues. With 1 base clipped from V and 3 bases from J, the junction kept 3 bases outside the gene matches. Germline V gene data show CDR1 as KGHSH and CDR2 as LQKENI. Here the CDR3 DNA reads TGTGCCAGCTCACCACTCCGACAGGGGGCTAATGAAAAACTGTTTTTT. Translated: CASSPLRQGANEKLFF.

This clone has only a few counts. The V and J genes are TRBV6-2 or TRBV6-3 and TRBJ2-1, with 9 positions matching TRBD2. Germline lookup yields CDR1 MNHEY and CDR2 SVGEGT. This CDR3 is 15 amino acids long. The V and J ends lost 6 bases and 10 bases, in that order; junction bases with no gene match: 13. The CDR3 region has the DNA TGTGCCAGCAGCCTCCCTGGCGGGAGGGCCGGGGAGCAGTTCTTC. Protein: CASSLPGGRAGEQFF.

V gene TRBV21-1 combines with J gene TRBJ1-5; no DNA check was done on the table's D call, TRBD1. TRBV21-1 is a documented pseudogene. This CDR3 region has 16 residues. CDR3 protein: CASSKTGQGPNQPQHF. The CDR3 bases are TGTGCCAGCAGCAAGACAGGTCAGGGGCCCAATCAGCCCCAGCATTTT.

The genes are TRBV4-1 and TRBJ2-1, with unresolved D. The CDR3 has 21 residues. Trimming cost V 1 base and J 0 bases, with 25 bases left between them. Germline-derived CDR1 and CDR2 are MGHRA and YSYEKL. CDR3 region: CASSQGPPESLVSFSYNEQFF. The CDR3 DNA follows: TGCGCCAGCAGCCAAGGCCCGCCGGAAAGTCTAGTTTCCTTCTCCTACAATGAGCAGTTCTTC.

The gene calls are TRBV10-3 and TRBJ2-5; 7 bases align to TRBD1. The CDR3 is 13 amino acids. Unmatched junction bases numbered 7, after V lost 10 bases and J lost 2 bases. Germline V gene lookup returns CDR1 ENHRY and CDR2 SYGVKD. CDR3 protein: CATETGPQETQYF. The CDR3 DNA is TGTGCCACCGAGACAGGGCCTCAAGAGACCCAGTACTTC.

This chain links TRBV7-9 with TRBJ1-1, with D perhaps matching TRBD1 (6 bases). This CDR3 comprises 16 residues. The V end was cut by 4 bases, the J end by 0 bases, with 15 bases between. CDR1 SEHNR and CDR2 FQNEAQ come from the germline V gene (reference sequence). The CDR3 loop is CASSYNPWDMNTEAFF. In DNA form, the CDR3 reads TGTGCCAGCAGCTACAATCCCTGGGACATGAACACTGAAGCTTTCTTT.

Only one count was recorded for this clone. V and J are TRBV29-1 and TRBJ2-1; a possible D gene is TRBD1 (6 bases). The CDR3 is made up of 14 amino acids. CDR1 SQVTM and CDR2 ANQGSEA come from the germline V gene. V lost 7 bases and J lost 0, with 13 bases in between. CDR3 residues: CSARTDSSYNEQFF. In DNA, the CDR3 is TGCAGCGCCCGGACAGATAGCTCCTACAATGAGCAGTTCTTC.

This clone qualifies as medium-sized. This chain's CDR3 is CATSSDRGIGNTIYF. Here the CDR3 DNA reads TGTGCCACCAGCTCGGACAGGGGTATTGGAAACACCATATATTTT. J is TRBJ1-3 and V is TRBV15; 9 bases align to TRBD1. The germline V gene has CDR1 LNHNV and CDR2 YYDKDF (reference sequence). This CDR3 is 15 amino acids long. V was pared by 5 bases and J by 3 bases, with 5 bases of the junction left unmatched. Variable domain in full (rest from reference TRBV15 and TRBJ1-3): DAMVIQNPRYQVTQFGKPVTLSCSQTLNHNVMYWYQQKSSQAPKLLFHYYDKDFNNEADTPDNFQSRRPNTSFCFLDIRSPGLGDTAMYLCATSSDRGIGNTIYFGEGSWLTVV.

The CDR3 DNA reads as TGTGCCATCAGTGATCAGGGATGGAACACTGAAGCTTTCTTT. This codes for CAISDQGWNTEAFF. V usage is TRBV10-3 and J usage is TRBJ1-1; D is possibly TRBD1 (5 bases). The V end was cut by 3 bases, the J end by 1 base, with 9 bases between. Germline CDR1 ENHRY, CDR2 SYGVKD. The CDR3 runs 14 residues.

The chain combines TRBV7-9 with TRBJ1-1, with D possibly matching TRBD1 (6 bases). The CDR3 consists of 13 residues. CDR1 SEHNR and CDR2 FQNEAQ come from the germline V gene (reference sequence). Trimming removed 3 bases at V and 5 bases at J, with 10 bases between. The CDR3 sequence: CASSFGQSTEAFF. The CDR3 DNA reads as TGTGCCAGCAGCTTCGGACAGAGTACTGAAGCTTTCTTT.

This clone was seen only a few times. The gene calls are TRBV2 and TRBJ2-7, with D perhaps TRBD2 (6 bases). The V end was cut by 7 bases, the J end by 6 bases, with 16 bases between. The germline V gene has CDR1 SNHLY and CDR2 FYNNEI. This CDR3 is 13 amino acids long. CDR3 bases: TGTGCCAGCACCGGGAGCAGTGTGGGCGAGCAGTACTTC. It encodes CASTGSSVGEQYF.

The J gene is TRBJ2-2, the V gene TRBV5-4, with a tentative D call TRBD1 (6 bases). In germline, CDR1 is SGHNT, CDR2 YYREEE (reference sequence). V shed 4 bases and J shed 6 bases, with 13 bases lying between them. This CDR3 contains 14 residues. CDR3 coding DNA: TGTGCCAGCAGCCCCACAGGGACCTCCGGGGAGCTGTTTTTT. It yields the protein CASSPTGTSGELFF. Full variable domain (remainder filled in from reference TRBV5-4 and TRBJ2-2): ETGVTQSPTHLIKTRGQQVTLRCSSQSGHNTVSWYQQALGQGPQFIFQYYREEENGRGNFPPRFSGLQFPNYSSELNVNALELDDSALYLCASSPTGTSGELFFGEGSRLTVL.

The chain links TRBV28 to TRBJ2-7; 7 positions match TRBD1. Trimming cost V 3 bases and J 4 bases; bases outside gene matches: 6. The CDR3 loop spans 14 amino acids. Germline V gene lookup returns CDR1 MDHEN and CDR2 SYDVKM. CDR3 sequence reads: CASSLTGTLYEQYF. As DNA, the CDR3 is TGTGCCAGCAGTTTGACAGGGACCCTTTACGAGCAGTACTTC.

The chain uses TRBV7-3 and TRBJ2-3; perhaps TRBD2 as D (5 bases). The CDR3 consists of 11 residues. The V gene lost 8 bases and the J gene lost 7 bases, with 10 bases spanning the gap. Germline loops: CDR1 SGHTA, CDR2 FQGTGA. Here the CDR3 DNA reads TGTGCCAGCGGGAGCGTCAATACGCAGTATTTT. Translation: CASGSVNTQYF.

In DNA, the CDR3 is TGTGCCAGCAGTTTCTACAGGGGCTACGATGAGCAGTACTTC. It encodes CASSFYRGYDEQYF. The chain couples TRBV27 to TRBJ2-7; the match to TRBD1 covers 7 bases. CDR1 is MNHEY, CDR2 SMNVEV, per germline (reference sequence). CDR3 size: 14 residues. Unmatched junction bases numbered 9, after V lost 3 bases and J lost 7 bases.